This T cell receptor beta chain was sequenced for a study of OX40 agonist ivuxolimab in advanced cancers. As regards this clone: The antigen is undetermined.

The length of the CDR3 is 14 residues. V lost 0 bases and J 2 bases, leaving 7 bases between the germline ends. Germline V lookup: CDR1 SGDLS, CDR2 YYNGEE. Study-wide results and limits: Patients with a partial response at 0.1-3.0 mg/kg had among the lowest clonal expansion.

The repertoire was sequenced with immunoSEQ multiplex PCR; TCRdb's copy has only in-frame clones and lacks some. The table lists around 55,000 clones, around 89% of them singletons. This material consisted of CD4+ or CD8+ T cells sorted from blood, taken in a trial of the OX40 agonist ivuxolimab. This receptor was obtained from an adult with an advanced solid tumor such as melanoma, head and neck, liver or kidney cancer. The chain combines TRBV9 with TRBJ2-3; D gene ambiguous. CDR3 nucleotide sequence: TGTGCCAGCAGCGTAGCAGGTTACACAGATACGCAGTATTTT. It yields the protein CASSVAGYTDTQYF.